This T cell receptor (beta chain) was recovered during a study of T cells in tuberculosis (dated by TCRdb to 2016 to 2019). For the wider study: To characterize T cells specific for the mycobacterial lipid antigen glucose monomycolate (GMM), the study used CD1B tetramers together with high-throughput TCR immunosequencing. A South African clinical cohort compared IGRA-negative adolescents, IGRA-positive adolescents with latent tuberculosis and adults with active tuberculosis, under 13 per group.

At study entry, adolescents were screened for latent tuberculosis infection by tuberculin skin test and QuantiFERON-TB GOLD In-Tube IGRA. Immunosequencing was performed on unsorted cryopreserved PBMC, with around 92,000 T cells per clinical donor covered on average. Eleven high schools in the Worcester region of the Western Cape, South Africa, served as enrollment sites for adolescents aged 12 to 18 years. About 10 M. tuberculosis-infected and some 10 uninfected adolescents were selected with matching for age and sex. Adolescent PBMC were isolated from freshly drawn heparinized blood by density centrifugation and cryopreserved. General findings and caveats noted by the study authors: The smaller NN-distances were partly driven by shorter CDR3-alpha lengths in active tuberculosis patients, and the difference for TCR-beta did not reach statistical significance. A classifier using the diverse GMM-specific repertoire reached 87% accuracy (AUROC 0.8 to 0.95), compared with 60% to 75% accuracy using GEM motif frequencies. Active tuberculosis TCR-alpha repertoires showed smaller mean NN-distances to GMM-specific TCRs than IGRA-negative controls, suggesting clonal expansion of these TCRs. Clinical samples were selected based on the availability of cryopreserved specimens, with adults included as active tuberculosis cases and adolescents included as controls.

The CDR3 spans 14 residues, from the cysteine through the phenylalanine. Solely the CDR3 DNA is kept, with 42 bases framed from the first base. Per the germline V gene, SGHRS is the CDR1 and YFSETQ is the CDR2. From V the trimming removes 5 bases and from J it removes 3 bases, while the gene matches leave 7 bases of the junction unaccounted for. In regard to this clone: There is no known antigen for this receptor. No clone much larger than this one lies a single base away; base qualities are absent.

TCR libraries were generated with the immunoSEQ multiplex PCR assay, using TCR-beta and/or TCR-alpha/delta assays for each sample. The Illumina high-throughput platform was used to sequence the amplified TCR libraries. The original methods were these. Clustering and dimensionality reduction relied on pairwise TCRdist distances among GMM-specific receptors from T cells that were either sorted ex vivo or expanded in vitro. Each clinical repertoire was scored by mean NN-distance, the average TCRdist to the nearest 10% of tetramer-positive reference sequences. To compute GEM TCR motif frequency, the fraction of unique TCRs matching known GEM sequences by V/J usage and CDR3 length was calculated. Linear discriminant analysis with leave-one-out cross-validation, implemented in scikit-learn, was used to classify active tuberculosis. Sourced from immuneACCESS, this table was stored by TCRdb with only in-frame sequences that have V and J called. A share of the clones is absent; for the studies checked, an unresolved V gene accounts for under half, and the remainder has no known explanation. V and J calls and clone size follow that table, whereas D and trimming were derived from the DNA. This sample holds some 34,000 clones; over 90% were observed only once. The ten largest clonotypes hold roughly 6.4% of the sample.

The chain links TRBV5-1 with TRBJ1-1; TRBD1 lines up with 7 middle nucleotides. The sample consisted of PBMCs. The TCR comes from a donor aged 10 to 29 with latent tuberculosis or without tuberculosis infection. The CDR3 is CASSLQGIDTEAFF. The DNA is as follows: TGCGCCAGCAGTCTACAGGGGATCGACACTGAAGCTTTCTTT.